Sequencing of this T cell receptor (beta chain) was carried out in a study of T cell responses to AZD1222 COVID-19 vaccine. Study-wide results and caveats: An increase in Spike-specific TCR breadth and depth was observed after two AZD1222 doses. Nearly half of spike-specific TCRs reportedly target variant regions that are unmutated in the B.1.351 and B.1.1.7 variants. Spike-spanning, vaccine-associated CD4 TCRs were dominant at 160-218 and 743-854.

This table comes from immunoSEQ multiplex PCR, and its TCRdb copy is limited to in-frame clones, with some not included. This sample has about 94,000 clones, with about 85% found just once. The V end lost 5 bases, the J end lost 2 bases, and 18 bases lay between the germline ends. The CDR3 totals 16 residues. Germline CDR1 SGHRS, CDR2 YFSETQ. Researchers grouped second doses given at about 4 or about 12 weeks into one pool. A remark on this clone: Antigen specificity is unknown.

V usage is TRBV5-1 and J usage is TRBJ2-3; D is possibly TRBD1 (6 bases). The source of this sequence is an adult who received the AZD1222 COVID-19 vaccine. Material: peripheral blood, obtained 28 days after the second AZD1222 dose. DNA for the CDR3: TGCGCCAGCAGTTTATACGGGACATCCGACACAGATACGCAGTATTTT. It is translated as CASSLYGTSDTDTQYF. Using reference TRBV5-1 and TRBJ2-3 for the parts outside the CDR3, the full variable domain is KAGVTQTPRYLIKTRGQQVTLSCSPISGHRSVSWYQQTPGQGLQFLFEYFSETQRNKGNFPGRFSGRQFSNSRSEMNVSTLELGDSALYLCASSLYGTSDTDTQYFGPGTRLTVL.